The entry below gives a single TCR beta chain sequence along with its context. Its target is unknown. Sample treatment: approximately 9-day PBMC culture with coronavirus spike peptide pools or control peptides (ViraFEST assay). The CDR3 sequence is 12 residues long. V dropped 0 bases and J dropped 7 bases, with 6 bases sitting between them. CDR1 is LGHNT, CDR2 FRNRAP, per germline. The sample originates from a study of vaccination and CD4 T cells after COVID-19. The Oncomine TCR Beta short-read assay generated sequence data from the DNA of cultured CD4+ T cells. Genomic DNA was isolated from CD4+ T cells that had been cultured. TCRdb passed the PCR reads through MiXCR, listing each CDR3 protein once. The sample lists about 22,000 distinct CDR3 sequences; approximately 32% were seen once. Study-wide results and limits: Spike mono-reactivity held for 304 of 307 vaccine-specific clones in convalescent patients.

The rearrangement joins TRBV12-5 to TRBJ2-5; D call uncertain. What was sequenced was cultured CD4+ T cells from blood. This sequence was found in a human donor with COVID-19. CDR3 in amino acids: CASGLVRGTQYF. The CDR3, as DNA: TGTGCTAGTGGTTTGGTACGCGGGACCCAGTACTTC.